This T cell receptor (beta chain) came from a study of blood T cell repertoires in COVID-19. As for the study in general: Samples representing acute and convalescent COVID-19 were sourced from the United States, Italy and Spain. PBMCs, B-cell-depleted T cells, or T cells were the source of the cDNA or gDNA that made up the material.

V lost 5 bases, J lost 0 bases, and 17 bases lay in between. The CDR3 loop spans 16 amino acids. Germline loops: CDR1 MDHEN, CDR2 SYDVKM. The assay was immunoSEQ multiplex PCR, and TCRdb's table has in-frame clones only and misses some. Found here are around 88,000 clones, roughly 88% of them singletons; the top ten hold about 3%. The sequence came from a woman aged 80 or over with acute or convalescent COVID-19. Material for sequencing was peripheral blood. The gene calls are TRBV28 and TRBJ2-7; possible D gene TRBD2, 7 bases. CDR3 sequence (DNA): TGTGCCAGCAGTGTAGGGGGAGGACTAGTCTCCTACGAGCAGTACTTC. The encoded protein is CASSVGGGLVSYEQYF.